This TCR beta chain was sequenced for a study of blood T cell repertoires in COVID-19 (dated by TCRdb to between 2020 and 2021). Regarding the study in general: Collaborator samples came from the United States, Italy and Spain and covered acute and convalescent phases of COVID-19. The material from the prospective study consisted of cDNA or gDNA derived from T cells, B-cell-depleted T cells, or PBMCs. Deeply sampled blood TCRbeta repertoires from subjects exposed to, actively infected with, or recovered from COVID-19 were included in the dataset. The repertoires were made available in a free public database intended to serve as a resource for research on the immune response to SARS-CoV-2. The samples were drawn from two sources: the first 160 participants of the ongoing ImmuneRACE study, and approximately 1,300 subjects contributed by 6 global collaborators. A de-identified subject ID, COVID-19 status, age in years and sex were almost always included in the sample metadata. Where available, HLA class I and class II types were obtained from metadata supplied by the sample provider rather than from assay-based typing. Study-level results and caveats: The quantity of clinical and demographic metadata differed by source and by participant and was supplied without curation.

Regarding this clone: What antigen it recognizes has not been identified. Per-nucleotide qualities are absent, and no much larger clonotype sits a single base away.

Trimming removed 1 base from V and 3 bases from J; the gene matches leave 10 bases unexplained. From cysteine to phenylalanine, the CDR3 is 19 amino acids long. Of all the DNA, just the CDR3 is kept, 57 bases in frame from base 1. The collaborating institutions used their own protocols to collect whole blood in K2EDTA tubes. For TCRbeta analysis, collaborator samples were shipped as frozen whole blood, as isolated PBMCs, or as DNA extracted from either sample type. The immunoSEQ Assay, a bias-controlled multiplex PCR, was used to amplify TCRbeta CDR3 regions from genomic DNA. On the study's bioinformatics: Nucleated cell counts per sample were estimated from amplification of reference gene primers within the assay. Sequence reads were collapsed and filtered to measure the absolute abundance of every unique TCRbeta CDR3 rearrangement. For each sample, productive Simpson clonality was calculated by taking the square root of Simpson's diversity index across productive rearrangements. Here the immuneACCESS table is served through TCRdb, limited to in-frame sequences with V and J called. Missing clones are a known gap in these copies; in checked studies unresolved V genes cover under half, and the rest lacks a known reason. V and J calls and clone size are those listed in that table; D and trimming were worked out from the DNA. The sample table records 45,000 to 65,000 clones; 90% of these occur just once. The ten largest clonotypes hold around 4.2% of the sample.

The chain employs TRBV23-1 and TRBJ2-2; 11 junctional bases match TRBD2. TRBV23-1 is treated as an ORF (open reading frame) with a function not yet certain. This sequence was found in a man aged 50 to 59 with acute or convalescent COVID-19. Sequencing was carried out using peripheral blood. CDR3 loop: CASSQCTSGRVGDTGELFF. The nucleotides are TGCGCCAGCAGTCAATGTACTAGCGGGAGAGTGGGGGACACCGGGGAGCTGTTTTTT.